The 30 T cell receptor beta chains listed next were all sequenced from one sample in a study of T-cell reconstitution after alpha-beta-depleted transplantation in children. Unique molecular identifiers were used to barcode this TCRbeta library. TCRdb called the PCR reads again in MiXCR, with one record for every CDR3 protein. The sample consists of approximately 270,000 distinct CDR3 sequences, about a tenth of them appearing once. The sample consisted of PBMCs from the stem cell graft donor, taken from the stem cell graft. The receptors derive from a human donor who donated a stem cell graft to a child with SCID.

This chain uses TRBV12-3 or TRBV12-4 with TRBJ2-3, with D possibly called TRBD1 or TRBD2 (6 bases each). Trimming pared 7 bases from V and 4 bases from J, leaving 18 bases between. The CDR3 has 15 residues. The CDR3 sequence is CASTLRGGHADTQYF. DNA for the CDR3: TGTGCCAGCACTCTGAGAGGGGGGCATGCAGATACGCAGTATTTT.

Many counts were recorded for this clonotype. The J gene is TRBJ2-1, the V gene TRBV5-1; unclear D gene. This CDR3 region has 16 residues. Trimming removed 4 bases from V and 2 bases from J, with 16 bases in between. Germline CDR1 is SGHRS and CDR2 is YFSETQ. CDR3 DNA: TGCGCCAGCAGCCCAGGACGGCTAGGGACCTACAATGAGCAGTTCTTC. Protein: CASSPGRLGTYNEQFF.

The rearrangement uses TRBV9 and TRBJ2-2; D is ambiguous. CDR3 size: 16 residues. Germline V CDR1 and CDR2: SGDLS, YYNGEE. Between the trimmed V and J ends, which lost 1 base and 1 base, there was a span of 11 bases. Here the CDR3 reads CASSVTDTLNTGELFF. DNA for the CDR3: TGTGCCAGCAGCGTAACCGACACGCTGAACACCGGGGAGCTGTTTTTT.

The rearrangement joins TRBV7-2 to TRBJ2-7; the D is unclear. The CDR3 loop spans 11 amino acids. From germline, CDR1 is SGHTA and CDR2 FQGNSA. V lost 0 bases to trimming and J lost 10 bases, with 7 bases between them. The CDR3 nucleotides are TGTGCCAGCAGCTTAGCCGTCGAACAGTACTTC. Its translation is CASSLAVEQYF.

This clonotype was counted between two and nine times. The J gene is TRBJ1-2, the V gene TRBV11-2; 8 nucleotides align to TRBD1. This CDR3 comprises 12 residues. V trimming: 5 bases; J trimming: 8 bases; junction bases outside the gene matches: 4. Germline CDR1 is SGHAT and CDR2 is FQNNGV. CDR3 DNA sequence: TGTGCCAGCAGCGCAGGGGGCGGAGGCTACACCTTC. The encoded protein is CASSAGGGGYTF.

This clonotype was picked up a small number of times. The chain joins TRBV5-1 to TRBJ2-2; D may be TRBD1 (6 bases). CDR1 is SGHRS and CDR2 is YFSETQ in the germline V gene. The CDR3 runs to 16 residues. The ends were cut back, 4 bases at V and 2 bases at J, with 15 bases in the middle. Written as DNA, the CDR3 is TGCGCCAGCAGCCCGACCCCGGGACAAAACACCGGGGAGCTGTTTTTT. This translates into CASSPTPGQNTGELFF.

The chain joins TRBV11-2 to TRBJ2-2; TRBD2 matches 10 bases. There are 18 residues in the CDR3. CDR1 is SGHAT, CDR2 FQNNGV, per germline. V was clipped by 1 base and J by 2 bases; unmatched bases: 7. CDR3 DNA sequence: TGTGCCAGCAGCTTAGGATCCTTAGCGGGGGGCAACACCGGGGAGCTGTTTTTT. The encoded protein is CASSLGSLAGGNTGELFF.

In this sample, this clonotype turned up a few times. This chain joins TRBV12-3 or TRBV12-4 and TRBJ2-1; 8 bases map to TRBD1. With V trimmed by 7 bases and J by 0 bases, 8 bases remained unmatched. The CDR3 extends over 16 amino acids. CDR3 bases: TGTGCCAGCAAATTGACAGGGGAAAGCTCCTACAATGAGCAGTTCTTC. Translated: CASKLTGESSYNEQFF.

This clonotype was observed a few times. The chain employs TRBV29-1 and TRBJ1-5; D gene unclear. Germline V gene sequence: CDR1 SQVTM, CDR2 ANQGSEA. The CDR3 is made up of 13 amino acids. The V end was cut by 7 bases, the J end by 2 bases, with 12 bases between. CDR3 sequence reads: CSAQVFGNQPQHF. The DNA for the CDR3 is TGCAGCGCGCAGGTGTTTGGCAATCAGCCCCAGCATTTT.

The V and J genes are TRBV5-1 and TRBJ2-1; 12 bases fit TRBD2. The CDR3 has 17 residues. CDR1 and CDR2 from the germline V gene are SGHRS and YFSETQ. V dropped 1 base and J dropped 10; count of bases not matched to a gene: 12. CDR3 sequence: CASSLPNLAGGQSEQFF. DNA for the CDR3: TGCGCCAGCAGCTTGCCAAACCTAGCGGGGGGGCAATCCGAGCAGTTCTTC.

The chain is built from TRBV11-3 and TRBJ2-1; 11 nucleotides line up with TRBD2. Per germline, CDR1 SGHNT and CDR2 YENEEA. The CDR3 has 16 amino acids. V gave up 0 bases and J gave up 6 bases; unmatched junction bases: 4. The CDR3: CASSLDVAGGFNEQFF. In DNA form, the CDR3 reads TGTGCCAGCAGCTTAGATGTAGCGGGGGGGTTCAATGAGCAGTTCTTC. The variable domain in full, with the rest retrieved from reference TRBV11-3 and TRBJ2-1, is EAGVVQSPRYKIIEKKQPVAFWCNPISGHNTLYWYLQNLGQGPELLIRYENEEAVDDSQLPKDRFSAERLKGVDSTLKIQPAELGDSAVYLCASSLDVAGGFNEQFFGPGTRLTVL.

This clonotype was seen at least ten times. The V call is TRBV29-1, the J call TRBJ2-7; 7 bases map to TRBD1. Trimming cost V 6 bases and J 0 bases; bases outside gene matches: 5. This CDR3 is built from 13 residues. CDR1 is SQVTM and CDR2 is ANQGSEA in the germline V gene. The chain's CDR3 is CSVGQAISYEQYF. As DNA, the CDR3 is TGCAGCGTCGGACAGGCCATCTCCTACGAGCAGTACTTC.

The sample holds a few counts of this clonotype. The chain employs TRBV12-3 or TRBV12-4 and TRBJ2-7, with D perhaps assigned TRBD1 or TRBD2 (5 bases each). V was clipped by 6 bases and J by 2 bases, with 14 bases between them. The CDR3 is 14 amino acids. In DNA, the CDR3 is TGTGCCAGCAGCCCCCTGGGGACCACCTACGAGCAGTACTTC. It encodes CASSPLGTTYEQYF.

This clonotype was picked up many times. The gene calls are TRBV7-8 and TRBJ1-6; unclear D gene. The CDR3 has 17 amino acids. CDR1 SGHVS and CDR2 FQNEAQ come from the germline V gene. Trimming cost V 7 bases and J 7 bases, with 23 bases left between them. Here the CDR3 reads CASTNKRGGTANSPLHF. In DNA form, the CDR3 reads TGTGCCAGCACCAATAAGAGAGGTGGAACGGCCAATTCACCCCTCCACTTT.

This sequence joins TRBV11-2 and TRBJ2-1, with D uncertain. Trimming pared 0 bases from V and 10 bases from J, leaving 16 bases between. CDR1 and CDR2 from the germline V gene are SGHAT and FQNNGV. The CDR3 has 15 amino acids. The CDR3 DNA reads TGTGCCAGCAGCTTAGAAGTCCCCCCCTTAGGGGAGCAGTTCTTC. Residues: CASSLEVPPLGEQFF.

This clonotype was counted at least ten times. This rearrangement joins TRBV7-9 to TRBJ2-1, with 7 nucleotides matching TRBD2. V shed 3 bases and J 4 bases; nucleotides not matched to a gene: 3. This CDR3 has 14 residues. Germline V lookup: CDR1 SEHNR, CDR2 FQNEAQ (reference sequence). CDR3 DNA sequence: TGTGCCAGCAGCTTCTCTAGCGGTTACAATGAGCAGTTCTTC. Protein product: CASSFSSGYNEQFF. The full variable domain, completed using reference TRBV7-9 and TRBJ2-1, is DTGVSQNPRHKITKRGQNVTFRCDPISEHNRLYWYRQTLGQGPEFLTYFQNEAQLEKSRLLSDRFSAERPKGSFSTLEIQRTEQGDSAMYLCASSFSSGYNEQFFGPGTRLTVL.

This clonotype was seen repeatedly, ten times or more. The J gene is TRBJ2-7, the V gene TRBV7-9, with D perhaps matching TRBD1 (5 bases). Germline V CDR1 and CDR2: SEHNR, FQNEAQ (reference sequence). Trimming took 5 bases from V and 3 from J, leaving 14 bases between them. The CDR3 sequence is 14 residues long. The CDR3 protein is CASSHRDRNYEQYF. The CDR3 DNA is TGTGCCAGCAGCCACCGAGACAGAAACTACGAGCAGTACTTC.

The rearrangement links TRBV7-7 to TRBJ2-5; possibly TRBD1 for D (5 bases). V gave up 2 bases and J gave up 5 bases, with 9 bases separating them. Germline V CDR1 and CDR2: SSHAT, FNYEAQ (reference sequence). This CDR3 contains 13 residues. The CDR3 region is CASSLSGPETQYF. In nucleotides, the CDR3 is TGTGCCAGCAGCTTATCAGGGCCCGAGACCCAGTACTTC.

The rearrangement joins TRBV5-1 to TRBJ2-7, with TRBD1 identical over 9 bases. Trimming removed 0 bases from V and 4 bases from J; junction bases left unmatched: 11. From germline, CDR1 is SGHRS and CDR2 YFSETQ. The CDR3 is 17 residues long. CDR3 DNA sequence: TGCGCCAGCAGCTTGGGAAGTCCGGGACAGGGACCGTACGAGCAGTACTTC. This codes for CASSLGSPGQGPYEQYF.

The chain uses TRBV25-1 and TRBJ2-2; TRBD2 aligns across 9 bases. CDR1 is MGHDK and CDR2 is SYGVNS in the germline V gene. The CDR3 extends over 14 amino acids. The ends lost 5 bases at V and 6 bases at J; junction bases unmatched: 4. DNA of the CDR3: TGTGCCAGCAGTATCTTAGCGGGGGCCGGGGAGCTGTTTTTT. As protein: CASSILAGAGELFF. The entire variable domain, with the rest obtained from reference TRBV25-1 and TRBJ2-2, is as follows: EADIYQTPRYLVIGTGKKITLECSQTMGHDKMYWYQQDPGMELHLIHYSYGVNSTEKGDLSSESTVSRIRTEHFPLTLESARPSHTSQYLCASSILAGAGELFFGEGSRLTVL.

The CDR3 here is CASSGEGAETQYF. CDR3 in DNA: TGTGCCAGCAGTGGGGAAGGAGCGGAGACCCAGTACTTC. J is TRBJ2-5 and V is TRBV2, with D hard to call. V was clipped by 4 bases and J by 5 bases, with 11 bases between them. Germline CDR1 reads SNHLY; CDR2 reads FYNNEI. This CDR3 is 13 amino acids long. The full variable domain, in which reference TRBV2 and TRBJ2-5 provide the parts outside the CDR3, is EPEVTQTPSHQVTQMGQEVILRCVPISNHLYFYWYRQILGQKVEFLVSFYNNEISEKSEIFDDQFSVERPDGSNFTLKIRSTKLEDSAMYFCASSGEGAETQYFGPGTRLLVL.

The V gene is TRBV12-3 or TRBV12-4, the J gene TRBJ1-2; D ambiguous. Trimming shortened V by 8 bases and J by 5 bases, and 12 bases separated the two germline ends. This CDR3 comprises 12 residues. CDR3 nucleotide sequence: TGTGCCAGCTCTCCCTCGGTTTATGGCTACACCTTC. Its translation: CASSPSVYGYTF.

This clonotype has only a few counts. The chain carries TRBV7-2 and TRBJ2-2, with D hard to call. The CDR3 sequence is 14 residues long. The V gene lost 4 bases and the J gene lost 1 base, with 7 bases spanning the gap. Germline-derived CDR1 and CDR2 are SGHTA and FQGNSA. DNA for the CDR3: TGTGCCAGCAGCTCCCTTCGGAACACCGGGGAGCTGTTTTTT. Amino acid sequence: CASSSLRNTGELFF.

This clonotype was counted at least ten times. This chain uses TRBV2 with TRBJ1-2; unclear D gene. CDR3 length: 15 amino acids. The V gene's germline CDR1 is SNHLY and CDR2 FYNNEI. V was cut by 2 bases and J by 3 bases, with 13 bases left in between. The CDR3 is CASSERERTYYGYTF. CDR3 DNA sequence: TGTGCCAGCAGTGAAAGGGAAAGAACCTACTATGGCTACACCTTC.

This clonotype has a handful of counts. The chain recombines TRBV4-1 with TRBJ2-5; no firm D call. Trimming removed 0 bases at V and 3 bases at J, with 11 bases between. There are 15 residues in the CDR3. Germline V lookup: CDR1 MGHRA, CDR2 YSYEKL. The CDR3 DNA reads TGCGCCAGCAGCCAAGATAGTGAGTCGAAAGAGACCCAGTACTTC. Translation gives CASSQDSESKETQYF.

The genes are TRBV7-2 and TRBJ1-4; possibly TRBD1 for D (5 bases). Germline V lookup: CDR1 SGHTA, CDR2 FQGNSA. The CDR3 spans 14 residues. V lost 3 bases and J lost 6, with 11 bases in between. The CDR3 region has the DNA TGTGCCAGCAGCTTTGGGGCCGGGGATGAAAAACTGTTTTTT. Translation gives CASSFGAGDEKLFF.

V and J are TRBV7-2 and TRBJ2-5; 9 positions match TRBD1. Unmatched junction bases numbered 6, after V lost 5 bases and J lost 5 bases. The germline V gene has CDR1 SGHTA and CDR2 FQGNSA. The CDR3 runs to 14 residues. As DNA, the CDR3 is TGTGCCAGCAGCCCGAGGACAGGGGTCGAGACCCAGTACTTC. Protein product: CASSPRTGVETQYF.

This clonotype was counted only a few times. The chain links TRBV11-3 to TRBJ2-7; D remains ambiguous. Per the germline V gene, CDR1 is SGHNT and CDR2 is YENEEA. V dropped 1 base and J dropped 6 bases, with 10 bases sitting between them. The CDR3 totals 13 residues. The CDR3: CASSLVETAEQYF. The CDR3 nucleotides are TGTGCCAGCAGCTTAGTCGAGACGGCCGAGCAGTACTTC.

This sequence joins TRBV12-5 and TRBJ2-1, with 8 bases identical to TRBD1. Trimming at V came to 9 bases and at J to 0 bases, leaving 16 bases not matched to a gene. Germline V gene lookup returns CDR1 LGHNT and CDR2 FRNRAP. The CDR3 contains 18 residues. The CDR3 protein is CASASSGLQGVSYNEQFF. CDR3 DNA sequence: TGTGCTAGCGCCAGCTCCGGTTTACAGGGGGTCTCCTACAATGAGCAGTTCTTC.

This clonotype was picked up a small number of times. The V call is TRBV7-9, the J call TRBJ1-2, with D tentatively TRBD1 (6 bases). This CDR3 is built from 14 residues. V was cut by 3 bases and J by 5 bases, with 13 bases left in between. Germline-derived CDR1 and CDR2 are SEHNR and FQNEAQ (reference sequence). The CDR3 sequence is CASSFASGDYGYTF. The CDR3 DNA is TGTGCCAGCAGCTTTGCCTCAGGGGATTATGGCTACACCTTC.